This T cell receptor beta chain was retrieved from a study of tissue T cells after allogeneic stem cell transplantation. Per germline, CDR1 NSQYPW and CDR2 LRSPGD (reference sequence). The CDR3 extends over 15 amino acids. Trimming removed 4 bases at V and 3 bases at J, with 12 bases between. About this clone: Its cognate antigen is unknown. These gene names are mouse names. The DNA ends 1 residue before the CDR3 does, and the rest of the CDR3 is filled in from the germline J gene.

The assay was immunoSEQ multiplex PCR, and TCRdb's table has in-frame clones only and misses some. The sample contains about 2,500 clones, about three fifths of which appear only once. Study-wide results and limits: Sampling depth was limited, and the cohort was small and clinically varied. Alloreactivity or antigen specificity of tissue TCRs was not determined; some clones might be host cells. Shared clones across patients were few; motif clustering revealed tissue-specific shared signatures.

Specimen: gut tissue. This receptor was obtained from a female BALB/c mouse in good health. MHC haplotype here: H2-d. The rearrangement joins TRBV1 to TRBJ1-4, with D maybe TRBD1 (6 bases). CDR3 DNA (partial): TGCACCTGCAGTGGCAGGGGACAAACCAACGAAAGATTATTT. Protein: CTCSGRGQTNERLF. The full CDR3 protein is CTCSGRGQTNERLFF.